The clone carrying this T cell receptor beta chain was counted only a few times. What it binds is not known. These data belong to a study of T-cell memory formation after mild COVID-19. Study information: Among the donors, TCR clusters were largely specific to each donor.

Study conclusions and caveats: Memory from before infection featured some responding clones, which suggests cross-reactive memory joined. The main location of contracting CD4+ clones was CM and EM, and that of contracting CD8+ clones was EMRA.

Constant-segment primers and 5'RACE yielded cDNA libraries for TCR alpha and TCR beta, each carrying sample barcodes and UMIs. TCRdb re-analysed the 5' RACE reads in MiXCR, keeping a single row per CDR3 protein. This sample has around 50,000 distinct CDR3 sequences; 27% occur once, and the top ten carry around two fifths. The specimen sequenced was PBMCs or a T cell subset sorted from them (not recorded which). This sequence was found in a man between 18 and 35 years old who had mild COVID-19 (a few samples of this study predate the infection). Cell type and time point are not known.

The CDR3: CASSFNGGSRSEETQYF. The CDR3 DNA sequence: TGTGCCAGCAGCTTCAATGGGGGTTCCCGCTCGGAAGAGACCCAGTACTTC. V usage is TRBV7-9 and J usage is TRBJ2-5; TRBD1 or TRBD2 may be the D gene (5 bases each). Per germline, CDR1 SEHNR and CDR2 FQNEAQ (reference sequence). The CDR3 length is 17 residues. Deletions cut 3 bases from V and 3 bases from J, with 20 bases between.